A single sample is the source of the 17 T cell receptor beta chains below, sequenced in a study of cytomegalovirus exposure and HLA in healthy donors. The study ran its PCR with 60 Vbeta and 13 Jbeta primers. Profiling relied on immunoSEQ multiplex PCR, and the TCRdb table lists in-frame clones only, not all of them. The sample has tens of thousands of clones, roughly 78% seen once. The sample comprised PBMCs. The receptors come from a man aged 18 to 30 in good health and CMV-seronegative.

V and J are TRBV7-2 and TRBJ1-6; 11 bases agree with TRBD1. In germline, CDR1 is SGHTA, CDR2 FQGNSA. The J segment lost 9 bases and the V segment lost 5 bases, leaving 6 bases of the junction unmatched. The CDR3 extends over 15 amino acids. The CDR3 DNA reads TGTGCCAGCAGCCCCCCGGGGACAGGGGGTTCACCCCTCCACTTT. It codes for CASSPPGTGGSPLHF.

This clone has only one observation. V gene TRBV7-6 combines with J gene TRBJ2-1; 9 nucleotides line up with TRBD2. Germline lookup yields CDR1 SGHVS and CDR2 FNYEAQ. J gave up 2 bases and V 1 base, and 6 bases lay outside the gene matches. The CDR3 totals 17 residues. In nucleotides, the CDR3 is TGTGCCAGCAGCTTAGTATCGGGCGGGAGGGCCTACAATGAGCAGTTCTTC. The encoded protein is CASSLVSGGRAYNEQFF. The variable domain in full, with the rest retrieved from reference TRBV7-6 and TRBJ2-1, is GAGVSQSPRYKVTKRGQDVALRCDPISGHVSLYWYRQALGQGPEFLTYFNYEAQQDKSGLPNDRFSAERPEGSISTLTIQRTEQRDSAMYRCASSLVSGGRAYNEQFFGPGTRLTVL.

The chain couples TRBV2 to TRBJ2-7; D not certain. V was clipped by 6 bases and J by 3 bases, with 9 bases between them. The CDR3 covers 12 residues. Per germline, CDR1 SNHLY and CDR2 FYNNEI. The CDR3 region has the DNA TGTGCCAGCAGCGAGAGTAGCTACGAGCAGTACTTC. Its protein product is CASSESSYEQYF.

The CDR3 nucleotides read TGTGCCAGTAGTGTCCTAGCGGGGGGGCCGGAGACCCAGTACTTC. Translating it yields CASSVLAGGPETQYF. The chain uses TRBV19 and TRBJ2-5, with 12 bases fitting TRBD2. CDR1 is LNHDA, CDR2 SQIVND, per germline (reference sequence). The ends lost 5 bases at V and 5 bases at J; junction bases unmatched: 6. This CDR3 has 15 amino acids.

The chain has TRBV6-8 and TRBJ2-7; 13 bases are shared with TRBD2. Trimming took 6 bases from V and 4 from J; bases not matched to a gene: 9. The CDR3 is 16 amino acids. Germline CDR1 MNHGY, CDR2 SAAAGT. The CDR3, as DNA: TGTGCCAGCAGGCTCCCCGGGACTAGCGGGATATACGAGCAGTACTTC. Translated: CASRLPGTSGIYEQYF.

This chain joins TRBV9 and TRBJ1-4; TRBD1 is a possible D gene (5 bases). The CDR3 runs 15 residues. The V end was cut by 0 bases, the J end by 7 bases, with 13 bases between. CDR1 is SGDLS and CDR2 is YYNGEE in the germline V gene. The CDR3 sequence is CASSVGGGTSEKLFF. The CDR3 DNA is TGTGCCAGCAGCGTAGGTGGGGGGACCAGTGAAAAACTGTTTTTT.

This chain joins TRBV28 and TRBJ1-5, with 8 bases that match TRBD1. Germline loops: CDR1 MDHEN, CDR2 SYDVKM. The trim removed 6 bases at V and 6 bases at J, leaving 4 bases unmatched. This CDR3 has 13 residues. CDR3 protein: CASSNRGFQPQHF. The DNA of the CDR3 is TGTGCCAGCAGCAACAGGGGGTTTCAGCCCCAGCATTTT.

The chain has TRBV19 and TRBJ1-5; TRBD1 aligns across 7 bases. CDR1 is LNHDA and CDR2 is SQIVND in the germline V gene (reference sequence). Unmatched junction bases numbered 2, after V lost 4 bases and J lost 5 bases. CDR3 length: 13 amino acids. CDR3 residues: CASSTGQYQPQHF. CDR3 nucleotide sequence: TGTGCCAGTAGTACGGGACAGTATCAGCCCCAGCATTTT.

The rearrangement uses TRBV28 and TRBJ2-7, with D uncertain. Germline V gene lookup returns CDR1 MDHEN and CDR2 SYDVKM. The CDR3 covers 11 residues. V lost 6 bases to trimming and J lost 7 bases, with 10 bases between them. CDR3 amino acids: CASSSSEEQYF. As DNA, the CDR3 is TGTGCCAGCAGCTCTTCAGAAGAGCAGTACTTC.

This chain uses TRBV29-1 with TRBJ1-5, with D tentatively TRBD1 (5 bases). CDR3 length: 15 residues. Per the germline V gene, CDR1 is SQVTM and CDR2 is ANQGSEA. The ends were cut back, 7 bases at V and 3 bases at J, with 19 bases in the middle. The CDR3 sequence: CSASLGGDFNQPQHF. The CDR3 nucleotides are TGCAGCGCCTCACTCGGGGGGGACTTCAATCAGCCCCAGCATTTT.

This chain joins TRBV13 and TRBJ1-2; 7 bases map to TRBD1. The ends lost 4 bases at V and 7 bases at J; junction bases unmatched: 9. Per germline, CDR1 PRHDT and CDR2 FYEKMQ (reference sequence). This CDR3 is built from 14 residues. CDR3 DNA: TGTGCCAGCAGCTATAGTACAGGGGAGAGTGGCTACACCTTC. This gives the protein CASSYSTGESGYTF.

V and J are TRBV5-1 and TRBJ2-7, with 8 bases aligning to TRBD1. Per germline, CDR1 SGHRS and CDR2 YFSETQ. CDR3 length: 14 residues. V gave up 4 bases and J gave up 3 bases; unmatched junction bases: 6. CDR3 bases: TGCGCCAGCAGCCCGGACAGGGTGCGCTACGAGCAGTACTTC. It translates to CASSPDRVRYEQYF.

This sequence joins TRBV30 and TRBJ1-4; the D is unclear. Trimming cost V 2 bases and J 8 bases, with 21 bases left between them. This CDR3 comprises 16 residues. Germline V CDR1 and CDR2: GTSNPN, SVGIG (reference sequence). As DNA, the CDR3 is TGTGCCTGGAGTCCTCGGAGGGCCCCGGTTGTCGAAAAACTGTTTTTT. Amino acid sequence: CAWSPRRAPVVEKLFF.

J is TRBJ2-7 and V is TRBV7-8, with D possibly TRBD2 on 5 matching bases. CDR3 length: 16 amino acids. Germline V lookup: CDR1 SGHVS, CDR2 FQNEAQ. Trimming pared 5 bases from V and 5 bases from J, leaving 22 bases between. CDR3 amino acids: CASSHERYGNRDEQYF. The CDR3 bases are TGTGCCAGCAGCCACGAACGCTACGGGAATAGGGACGAGCAGTACTTC.

The rearrangement links TRBV5-1 to TRBJ2-3; D may be TRBD1 (6 bases). Per the germline V gene, CDR1 is SGHRS and CDR2 is YFSETQ. This CDR3 spans 14 amino acids. V gave up 2 bases and J gave up 0 bases, with 7 bases separating them. The CDR3 sequence is CASSFTGSTDTQYF. In DNA, the CDR3 is TGCGCCAGCAGCTTCACAGGGAGCACAGATACGCAGTATTTT.

The chain links TRBV15 to TRBJ2-3; weak D call: TRBD2 (5 bases). From germline, CDR1 is LNHNV and CDR2 YYDKDF (reference sequence). The CDR3 sequence is 14 residues long. With 5 bases removed from V and 0 bases from J, the gap between germline ends came to 9 bases. CDR3: CATSPGLSTDTQYF. The CDR3 nucleotides read TGTGCCACCAGCCCCGGACTCAGCACAGATACGCAGTATTTT.

The chain carries TRBV7-9 and TRBJ2-5; TRBD1 agrees at 7 bases. The J call is in doubt because the DNA end fits TRBJ2-7 better. Germline assignment: CDR1 SEHNR and CDR2 FQNEAQ (reference sequence). This CDR3 contains 15 residues. The CDR3 is CASSRTGDSSYEQYF. In DNA form, the CDR3 reads TGTGCCAGCAGCCGAACAGGGGACAGCTCCTACGAGCAGTACTTC.